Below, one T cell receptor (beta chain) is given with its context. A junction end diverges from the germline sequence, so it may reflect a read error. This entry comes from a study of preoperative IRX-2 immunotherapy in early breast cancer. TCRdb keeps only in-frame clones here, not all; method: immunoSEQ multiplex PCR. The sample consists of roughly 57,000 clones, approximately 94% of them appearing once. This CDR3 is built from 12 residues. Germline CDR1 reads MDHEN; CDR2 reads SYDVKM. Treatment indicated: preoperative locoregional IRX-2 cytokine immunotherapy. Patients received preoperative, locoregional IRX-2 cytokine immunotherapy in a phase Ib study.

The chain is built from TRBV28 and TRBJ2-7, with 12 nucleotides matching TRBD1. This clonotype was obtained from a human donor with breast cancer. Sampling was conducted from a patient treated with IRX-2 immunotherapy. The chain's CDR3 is CASSLRGQGANF. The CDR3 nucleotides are TGTGCCAGCAGTTTAAGGGGACAGGGGGCGAACTTC.